The sequence of this T cell receptor beta chain was determined in a study of T cell responses to AZD1222 COVID-19 vaccine. Background on the study: Second-dose intervals of approximately 4 or approximately 12 weeks were pooled. Study results and caveats: Researchers took repertoire samples only after the peak T cell response had come. Clonal diversity was possibly underestimated, and the donors were mostly white British, with more females. Baseline seropositives among AZD1222 recipients totaled only six.

On this clone itself: Antigen unknown.

CDR1 and CDR2 from the germline V gene are MGHDK and SYGVNS. There are 13 residues in the CDR3. Trimming took off 6 bases at V and 0 bases at J, with 8 bases between the two ends. Assay used: immunoSEQ multiplex PCR; TCRdb lists only in-frame clones, some missing. The table lists more than 95,000 clones, approximately 89% of them singletons. V and J are TRBV25-1 and TRBJ1-1; unclear D gene. This sample comprised peripheral blood, obtained on day 0 of AZD1222 vaccination. The TCR comes from an adult in good health. The CDR3 sequence is CASRREMNTEAFF. CDR3 coding DNA: TGTGCCAGCAGGAGGGAGATGAACACTGAAGCTTTCTTT.